This T cell receptor (beta chain) was retrieved from a study of blood T cell repertoires in COVID-19. Study-wide background: COVID-19 samples from acute and convalescent phases originated in the United States, Italy and Spain. Sample material is recorded as cDNA or gDNA derived from T cells, B-cell-depleted T cells, or PBMCs.

Authors' analysis steps: From reference gene primer amplification, estimates of nucleated cell counts were derived. Data came from immunoSEQ multiplex PCR; TCRdb stores just in-frame clones and leaves some out. Clone size and the V and J calls come from that table; the DNA yielded D and trimming. Altogether about 200,000 clones are present, almost 90% being singletons, with the ten largest covering 0.5% to 0.75%. V lost 0 bases to trimming and J lost 9 bases, with 11 bases between them. Germline assignment: CDR1 LNHNV and CDR2 YYDKDF (reference sequence). The CDR3 has 13 amino acids. This TCR came from a man over 45 with acute or convalescent COVID-19. The sequencing input was peripheral blood. The V and J genes are TRBV15 and TRBJ1-2; D uncertain. CDR3 sequence reads: CATSRDKEWSYTF. The CDR3 bases are TGTGCCACCAGCAGAGATAAGGAGTGGAGCTACACCTTC.